A single sample is the source of the 22 T cell receptor beta chains below, sequenced in a study of cytotoxic CD8 clonotypes in ibrutinib-treated CLL. Clones were read by immunoSEQ multiplex PCR, and TCRdb kept only the in-frame ones, dropping some. The data show around 150,000 clones, more than 65% seen once. Material: PBMCs, obtained after 12 months of ibrutinib treatment. These receptors were collected from a human donor with chronic lymphocytic leukemia.

V gene TRBV6-4 combines with J gene TRBJ2-3; D uncertain. Germline V gives CDR1 MRHNA, CDR2 SNTAGT. V was shortened by 8 bases and J by 0 bases, with 12 bases between the two germline ends. CDR3 length: 14 amino acids. The CDR3 DNA reads TGTGCCAGCTCCTCGACGGGTAGCACAGATACGCAGTATTTT. Amino acids: CASSSTGSTDTQYF.

The chain uses TRBV4-3 and TRBJ2-7; perhaps TRBD2 as D (5 bases). This CDR3 region has 17 residues. With 0 bases removed from V and 6 bases from J, the gap between germline ends came to 21 bases. CDR1 and CDR2 from the germline V gene are LGHNA and YSLEER. CDR3 protein: CASSQEVFDSRGGEQYF. As DNA, the CDR3 is TGCGCCAGCAGCCAAGAGGTATTTGACTCACGAGGAGGCGAGCAGTACTTC.

The genes are TRBV4-1 and TRBJ2-5, with 8 bases aligning to TRBD2. CDR3 length: 16 residues. The junction had 4 bases not matched to a gene; V was cut back by 0 bases and J by 1 base. Germline CDR1 is MGHRA and CDR2 is YSYEKL. The CDR3 nucleotides are TGCGCCAGCAGCCAAGAATGGCTAGCGGGCCAAGAGACCCAGTACTTC. This sequence encodes CASSQEWLAGQETQYF.

V and J are TRBV4-3 and TRBJ2-4; possible D gene TRBD1, 6 bases. The V and J ends lost 1 base and 2 bases respectively, with 12 bases between them. The germline gives CDR1 LGHNA, CDR2 YSLEER. The CDR3 runs to 16 residues. CDR3 amino acids: CASSQGQGGTKNIQYF. The CDR3 DNA reads as TGCGCCAGCAGCCAAGGTCAAGGGGGAACCAAAAACATTCAGTACTTC.

This clone was seen a few times. The chain carries TRBV18 and TRBJ1-2; 9 bases fit TRBD1. Trimming at V came to 3 bases and at J to 8 bases, leaving 7 bases not matched to a gene. Germline V gene lookup returns CDR1 KGHSH and CDR2 LQKENI. This CDR3 is built from 14 residues. CDR3 coding DNA: TGTGCCAGCTCACCGGGACAGGGACCCCGGGGCTACACCTTC. Its protein is CASSPGQGPRGYTF.

The J gene is TRBJ1-5, the V gene TRBV18; D is possibly TRBD1 (6 bases). The germline V gene has CDR1 KGHSH and CDR2 LQKENI. The CDR3 is 14 amino acids. V was trimmed by 8 bases and J by 6 bases, leaving 17 bases between them. The DNA for the CDR3 is TGTGCCAGCCACCCCGACAGGTTGGGTCAGCCCCAGCATTTT. Translation gives CASHPDRLGQPQHF.

This clone was picked up a small number of times. The V and J genes are TRBV7-2 and TRBJ1-5; 7 bases map to TRBD1. Germline V CDR1 and CDR2: SGHTA, FQGNSA. CDR3 size: 16 residues. V lost 5 bases and J lost 0; bases outside the gene matches: 7. The CDR3 DNA reads TGTGCCAGCAGCCCGACAGGGACATCTAGCAATCAGCCCCAGCATTTT. Translating it yields CASSPTGTSSNQPQHF.

For the CDR3, the DNA is TGTGCCAGCAGTTTGTCCTGGAACACCGGGGAGCTGTTTTTT. Its protein is CASSLSWNTGELFF. This chain links TRBV28 with TRBJ2-2; D gene uncertain. The CDR3 consists of 14 residues. The V gene's germline CDR1 is MDHEN and CDR2 SYDVKM. Trimming stripped 3 bases from V and 1 base from J, with 6 bases between. The entire variable domain, with the rest obtained from reference TRBV28 and TRBJ2-2, is as follows: DVKVTQSSRYLVKRTGEKVFLECVQDMDHENMFWYRQDPGLGLRLIYFSYDVKMKEKGDIPEGYSVSREKKERFSLILESASTNQTSMYLCASSLSWNTGELFFGEGSRLTVL.

This clone was found once. This chain joins TRBV7-2 and TRBJ2-1; possibly TRBD2 for D (5 bases). Per the germline V gene, CDR1 is SGHTA and CDR2 is FQGNSA. CDR3 length: 15 amino acids. Trimming cost V 3 bases and J 3 bases, with 12 bases left between them. CDR3 DNA sequence: TGTGCCAGCAGCTTCGGCGGGTTTAACTACAATGAGCAGTTCTTC. Protein sequence: CASSFGGFNYNEQFF.

This sequence joins TRBV5-1 and TRBJ2-7, with 13 positions matching TRBD2. CDR1 is SGHRS and CDR2 is YFSETQ in the germline V gene. V shed 5 bases and J 7 bases; nucleotides not matched to a gene: 21. The CDR3 loop spans 19 amino acids. CDR3 residues: CASRLVTGTSGAKRGEQYF. The CDR3 DNA is TGCGCCAGCAGGCTTGTAACGGGGACTAGCGGGGCAAAAAGGGGGGAGCAGTACTTC. Together with reference TRBV5-1 and TRBJ2-7, the CDR3 gives the full variable domain: KAGVTQTPRYLIKTRGQQVTLSCSPISGHRSVSWYQQTPGQGLQFLFEYFSETQRNKGNFPGRFSGRQFSNSRSEMNVSTLELGDSALYLCASRLVTGTSGAKRGEQYFGPGTRLTVT.

This chain connects TRBV6-4 to TRBJ2-3, with a possible D match to TRBD1 (7 bases). Trimming left V 0 bases short and J 2 bases short, with 12 bases between. The CDR3 sequence is 16 residues long. The V gene's germline CDR1 is MRHNA and CDR2 SNTAGT. The CDR3 here is CASSDSSGGTTDTQYF. In DNA form, the CDR3 reads TGTGCCAGCAGTGACTCCTCAGGGGGGACCACAGATACGCAGTATTTT.

The chain employs TRBV5-5 and TRBJ2-7; no definite D call. This CDR3 region has 14 residues. CDR1 is SGHKS and CDR2 is YYEKEE in the germline V gene (reference sequence). With 0 bases removed from V and 5 bases from J, the gap between germline ends came to 12 bases. The CDR3 DNA follows: TGTGCCAGCAGCTTGGCGCTGCGGTCCCACGAGCAGTACTTC. Translated, it gives CASSLALRSHEQYF.

V is TRBV9 and J is TRBJ2-5, with TRBD2 as a possible D gene (7 bases). Germline V lookup: CDR1 SGDLS, CDR2 YYNGEE. The V and J ends lost 0 bases and 2 bases respectively, with 11 bases between them. There are 15 residues in the CDR3. This chain's CDR3 is CASSVGGGGQETQYF. DNA for the CDR3: TGTGCCAGCAGCGTAGGGGGAGGGGGGCAAGAGACCCAGTACTTC.

Comments on this clone: The junction does not match germline at one end; this may be a read error. CDR3 nucleotides: TGTGCCAGCAGCTTAGAGGGTTTCGGGACGCTTAGCTTC. Translated: CASSLEGFGTLSF. The J gene is TRBJ1-2, the V gene TRBV7-2, with a weak D call TRBD1 (5 bases). CDR3 length: 13 residues. Germline CDR1 reads SGHTA; CDR2 reads FQGNSA.

This clone appeared a few times. The gene calls are TRBV19 and TRBJ1-2, with 8 bases lining up with TRBD1. The germline V gene encodes CDR1 LNHDA and CDR2 SQIVND (reference sequence). Germline trimming cut 5 bases from V and 3 bases from J; bases unmatched to any gene: 11. CDR3 length: 16 amino acids. CDR3 in amino acids: CASSLRTGSTDYGYTF. In nucleotides, the CDR3 is TGTGCCAGTAGTCTACGGACAGGGAGCACTGACTATGGCTACACCTTC.

The V and J genes are TRBV2 and TRBJ2-6, with TRBD1 matching over 7 bases. V dropped 4 bases and J dropped 2; count of bases not matched to a gene: 2. Germline CDR1 and CDR2: SNHLY and FYNNEI. This CDR3 is 15 amino acids long. CDR3 in DNA: TGTGCCAGCAGTGGTCAGGGGGCTGGGGCCAACGTCCTGACTTTC. Protein: CASSGQGAGANVLTF. Full variable domain (rest looked up from reference TRBV2 and TRBJ2-6): EPEVTQTPSHQVTQMGQEVILRCVPISNHLYFYWYRQILGQKVEFLVSFYNNEISEKSEIFDDQFSVERPDGSNFTLKIRSTKLEDSAMYFCASSGQGAGANVLTFGAGSRLTVL.

V is TRBV5-5 and J is TRBJ2-3; TRBD1 might be the D (6 bases). CDR1 and CDR2 (germline): SGHKS, YYEKEE (reference sequence). V was clipped by 1 base and J by 7 bases, with 13 bases between them. The CDR3 length is 14 residues. CDR3 loop: CASSLNTGYNTQYF. The CDR3 nucleotides are TGTGCCAGCAGCTTGAACACAGGGTATAATACGCAGTATTTT.

This chain connects TRBV7-6 to TRBJ2-3; 9 nucleotides agree with TRBD1. From germline, CDR1 is SGHVS and CDR2 FNYEAQ. The CDR3 sequence is 16 residues long. V lost 3 bases to trimming and J lost 2 bases; unmatched junction nucleotides: 6. The CDR3 nucleotides read TGTGCCAGCAGCTTCGGGGACAGGGTCCACACAGATACGCAGTATTTT. Protein product: CASSFGDRVHTDTQYF.

There are many counts of this clone. J is TRBJ2-1 and V is TRBV10-3; 12 bases align to TRBD2. Germline V CDR1 and CDR2: ENHRY, SYGVKD. Trimming took 6 bases from V and 10 from J; bases not matched to a gene: 10. There are 15 residues in the CDR3. CDR3 sequence: CAISLASGGAEEQFF. The CDR3 DNA sequence: TGTGCCATCAGCCTGGCTAGCGGGGGGGCCGAGGAGCAGTTCTTC.

The chain uses TRBV7-9 and TRBJ1-5; 7 positions match TRBD1. V lost 5 bases to trimming and J lost 5 bases; unmatched junction nucleotides: 6. The length of the CDR3 is 14 residues. CDR1 is SEHNR and CDR2 is FQNEAQ in the germline V gene (reference sequence). As DNA, the CDR3 is TGTGCCAGCAGCGCCGGGACAGCCCATCAGCCCCAGCATTTT. Its protein product is CASSAGTAHQPQHF.

The chain uses TRBV6-5 and TRBJ2-3; no reliable D call. Germline loops: CDR1 MNHEY, CDR2 SVGAGI. The CDR3 loop spans 13 amino acids. The germline V and J ends were trimmed by 0 bases and 6 bases, with 7 bases remaining between them. In DNA, the CDR3 is TGTGCCAGCAGTTACTCTCACATGGATACGCAGTATTTT. Residues: CASSYSHMDTQYF.

This rearrangement joins TRBV28 to TRBJ2-1; no definite D call. V was pared by 3 bases and J by 3 bases, with 9 bases between. The CDR3 consists of 14 residues. Germline CDR1 MDHEN, CDR2 SYDVKM. The CDR3 DNA is TGTGCCAGCAGTTTTGGGTCGGGCTACAATGAGCAGTTCTTC. Amino acids: CASSFGSGYNEQFF. The whole variable domain, filled in from reference TRBV28 and TRBJ2-1, reads DVKVTQSSRYLVKRTGEKVFLECVQDMDHENMFWYRQDPGLGLRLIYFSYDVKMKEKGDIPEGYSVSREKKERFSLILESASTNQTSMYLCASSFGSGYNEQFFGPGTRLTVL.